The rows below give T cell receptor beta chains drawn from one sample of a study of cytomegalovirus exposure and HLA in healthy donors. Clones were sequenced by immunoSEQ multiplex PCR, and TCRdb holds only the in-frame ones, with some missing. The table records some 150,000 clones, roughly 88% of them present only once. The material sequenced was PBMCs. These receptors were collected from a woman between 18 and 29 years old in good health and CMV-seronegative. Each CDR3 is given with its conserved first and last residue. Fields, in order: V gene, J gene, CDR3 protein.

TRBV11-2	TRBJ2-5	CASSLPSSGGETQYF
TRBV5-5	TRBJ1-1	CASSLLGTGVTEAFF
TRBV19	.	CASSLDRYEQYF
TRBV6-5	TRBJ1-5	CASRRSREGNQPQHF
TRBV5-5	TRBJ1-2	CASSFGAGEGYTF
TRBV11-2	TRBJ2-3	CASSQTGGVGDTQYF
TRBV18	TRBJ1-2	CASSPLLGRTGSSNYGYTF
TRBV29-1	TRBJ1-1	CSVNRGLTEAFF
TRBV5-4	TRBJ2-7	CASSPGGQASGGEQYF
TRBV2	TRBJ1-1	CASSADRGDTEAFF
TRBV6-1	TRBJ2-7	CASSGTGTDTYEQYF
TRBV14	TRBJ1-6	CASSQAGTGGSPLHF
TRBV6-5	TRBJ2-1	CASSIAGGSYNEQFF
TRBV28	TRBJ1-1	CASSYETGTLNTEAFF
TRBV19	TRBJ1-4	CASSVDRRGKLFF